This TCR beta chain was profiled in a study of circulating and synovial CD4+ cells in juvenile arthritis. From germline, CDR1 is SGHRS and CDR2 YFSETQ. This CDR3 contains 13 residues. The V end was cut by 4 bases, the J end by 2 bases, with 9 bases between. Generated by immunoSEQ multiplex PCR, the TCRdb table keeps only in-frame clones and is missing some. The sample holds over 30,000 clones, over 85% seen once. This clone was counted once. Sequences were obtained from CD4+ T cells from blood. This clonotype originated in a human donor with juvenile idiopathic arthritis. V gene TRBV5-1 combines with J gene TRBJ1-2; D perhaps matches TRBD1 (5 bases). CDR3 residues: CASSTGRNYGYTF. The CDR3 DNA reads as TGCGCCAGCAGCACAGGACGGAACTATGGCTACACCTTC.